Following are 16 T cell receptor beta chains from one sample sequenced in a study of CD8 T cells in ankylosing spondylitis (TCRdb year 2017). These receptors lack a known antigen. Findings and caveats that apply to the study as a whole: A TCR beta motif of about 8 highly homologous amino acid variants appeared characteristic of blood from ankylosing spondylitis patients.

Library preparation was by 5' RACE. For sequencing, an Illumina HiSeq 2500 was employed. The public reads were reanalyzed by TCRdb: fastp trimming at Q25, MiXCR alignment, in-frame beta chains only. Records with the same CDR3 protein are collapsed into one entry carrying the most frequent genes and DNA. The sample profile shows 450,000 to 550,000 distinct CDR3 sequences; less than 6% of them were found once. The leading ten clones occupy around 3.5% of the sample. The sample was blood, either unsorted or a sorted T cell fraction (not recorded which). Source of these receptors: a male donor with ankylosing spondylitis.

This clonotype was counted only a few times. The chain carries TRBV10-3 and TRBJ2-3; 13 positions agree with TRBD2. This CDR3 is 15 amino acids long. The germline CDR1 and CDR2 sequences are ENHRY and SYGVKD. The V gene end was trimmed by 10 bases and the J gene end by 0 bases; junction bases not matched to a gene: 4. As DNA, the CDR3 is TGTGCCACCAGGACTAGCGGGGGCAGCACAGATACGCAGTATTTT. It translates to CATRTSGGSTDTQYF.

The sample holds many counts of this clonotype. The J gene is TRBJ2-3, the V gene TRBV28; 12 nucleotides line up with TRBD1. Germline CDR1 reads MDHEN; CDR2 reads SYDVKM. The CDR3 totals 16 residues. Trimming removed 5 bases from V and 6 bases from J; junction bases left unmatched: 9. CDR3 loop: CASSSPGTGGRDTQYF. As DNA, the CDR3 is TGTGCCAGCAGTAGCCCCGGGACAGGGGGCCGGGATACGCAGTATTTT.

This clonotype was observed many times. V gene TRBV29-1 combines with J gene TRBJ2-4; D might be TRBD1 or TRBD2, each matching 6 bases. Germline CDR1 SQVTM, CDR2 ANQGSEA. With 3 bases removed from V and 7 bases from J, the gap between germline ends came to 13 bases. CDR3 length equals 13 residues. CDR3 in amino acids: CSVEEGVRNIQYF. The CDR3 region has the DNA TGCAGCGTTGAGGAGGGGGTTAGGAACATTCAGTACTTC.

This clonotype was counted ten times or more. The V and J genes are TRBV7-2 and TRBJ1-1; D is unclear. The germline V and J ends were trimmed by 4 bases and 4 bases, with 19 bases remaining between them. Per the germline V gene, CDR1 is SGHTA and CDR2 is FQGNSA. The CDR3 is 16 amino acids. For the CDR3, the DNA is TGTGCCAGCAGCTCCGATTTGCCCAGGCGAGGCACTGAAGCTTTCTTT. Translation: CASSSDLPRRGTEAFF.

This clonotype was counted ten times or more. This chain connects TRBV5-1 to TRBJ2-1, with no clear D. The CDR3 covers 15 residues. CDR1 is SGHRS, CDR2 YFSETQ, per germline. Trimming cost V 2 bases and J 3 bases, with 12 bases left between them. CDR3 amino acids: CASSLVTDRYNEQFF. CDR3 nucleotides: TGCGCCAGCAGCTTAGTTACAGACCGCTACAATGAGCAGTTCTTC. Full variable domain (outside the CDR3, taken from reference TRBV5-1 and TRBJ2-1): KAGVTQTPRYLIKTRGQQVTLSCSPISGHRSVSWYQQTPGQGLQFLFEYFSETQRNKGNFPGRFSGRQFSNSRSEMNVSTLELGDSALYLCASSLVTDRYNEQFFGPGTRLTVL.

This clonotype was observed many times. The CDR3 DNA sequence: TGTGCCAGCAGAAATCGCAGGGGCTACAATGAGCAGTTCTTC. It is translated as CASRNRRGYNEQFF. This chain uses TRBV6-2 or TRBV6-3 with TRBJ2-1; tentative D call: TRBD1 (6 bases). The CDR3 sequence is 14 residues long. Germline V CDR1 and CDR2: MNHEY, SVGEGT. V gave up 6 bases and J gave up 3 bases, with 12 bases separating them.

This clonotype was found many times. The chain joins TRBV15 to TRBJ2-2; D remains ambiguous. CDR3 length: 13 amino acids. CDR1 LNHNV and CDR2 YYDKDF come from the germline V gene (reference sequence). Trimming pared 2 bases from V and 5 bases from J, leaving 6 bases between. Here the CDR3 DNA reads TGTGCCACCAGCAGACAGTATACCGGGGAGCTGTTTTTT. Translation: CATSRQYTGELFF.

The V gene is TRBV2, the J gene TRBJ2-3; D uncertain. In germline, CDR1 is SNHLY, CDR2 FYNNEI. The CDR3 consists of 9 residues. Trimming removed 7 bases from V and 4 bases from J, with 0 bases in between. CDR3 loop: CASTDTQYF. As DNA, the CDR3 is TGTGCCAGCACAGATACGCAGTATTTT.

This clonotype was seen repeatedly, ten times or more. The chain recombines TRBV5-1 with TRBJ2-7; D uncertain. Germline CDR1 and CDR2: SGHRS and YFSETQ. Between the trimmed V and J ends, which lost 0 bases and 3 bases, there was a span of 10 bases. The CDR3 sequence is 14 residues long. CDR3 sequence reads: CASSLAAFNYEQYF. The CDR3 DNA reads as TGCGCCAGCAGCTTGGCCGCTTTCAACTACGAGCAGTACTTC.

The gene calls are TRBV7-2 and TRBJ2-1; the D is unclear. CDR1 SGHTA and CDR2 FQGNSA come from the germline V gene. The CDR3 loop spans 16 amino acids. V was clipped by 8 bases and J by 4 bases, with 21 bases between them. The CDR3 DNA reads as TGTGCCAGCTCTAACCGACCCTTCGTAGGGTACAATGAGCAGTTCTTC. Amino acid sequence: CASSNRPFVGYNEQFF.

This clonotype was seen ten or more times. Here the CDR3 reads CSARDWVAGSYDTQYF. CDR3 nucleotide sequence: TGCAGTGCTAGGGATTGGGTAGCGGGATCGTACGATACGCAGTATTTT. The chain joins TRBV20-1 to TRBJ2-3; TRBD2 aligns across 8 bases. This CDR3 region has 16 residues. Germline V gene sequence: CDR1 DFQATT, CDR2 SNEGSKA (reference sequence). Trimming at V came to 3 bases and at J to 6 bases, leaving 14 bases not matched to a gene.

This clonotype was observed at least ten times. The V gene is TRBV20-1, the J gene TRBJ2-2; D not certain. The length of the CDR3 is 14 residues. Germline-derived CDR1 and CDR2 are DFQATT and SNEGSKA (reference sequence). V lost 5 bases and J lost 2, with 12 bases in between. The CDR3 bases are TGCAGTGCTCCAACGGACCTAAACACCGGGGAGCTGTTTTTT. It specifies CSAPTDLNTGELFF.

The chain links TRBV6-2 or TRBV6-3 to TRBJ2-3, with a weak D call TRBD1 (5 bases). CDR3 length: 15 residues. The germline V gene encodes CDR1 MNHEY and CDR2 SVGEGT. Deletions cut 2 bases from V and 5 bases from J, with 14 bases between. CDR3 DNA sequence: TGTGCCAGCAGTTACCGATCAGGGTGGGAAGATACGCAGTATTTT. This encodes CASSYRSGWEDTQYF.

At least ten counts were recorded for this clonotype. This chain connects TRBV5-5 to TRBJ1-1, with 11 bases aligning to TRBD1. This CDR3 region has 16 residues. The ends lost 0 bases at V and 9 bases at J; junction bases unmatched: 10. The germline gives CDR1 SGHKS, CDR2 YYEKEE (reference sequence). CDR3 nucleotide sequence: TGTGCCAGCAGCTTGGTTATTGGGACAGGGGGGTATCAAGCTTTCTTT. It yields the protein CASSLVIGTGGYQAFF.

This clonotype has a count of ten or more. The chain employs TRBV28 and TRBJ2-3; D is perhaps TRBD1 or TRBD2 (6 bases each). This CDR3 has 14 residues. The germline CDR1 and CDR2 sequences are MDHEN and SYDVKM. V lost 7 bases to trimming and J lost 3 bases, with 14 bases between them. The CDR3 here is CASTGAPGTDTQYF. Here the CDR3 DNA reads TGTGCCAGCACGGGGGCCCCCGGGACAGATACGCAGTATTTT.

V usage is TRBV11-2 and J usage is TRBJ2-1, with TRBD2 matching 10 bases. Germline CDR1 reads SGHAT; CDR2 reads FQNNGV. V was pared by 3 bases and J by 7 bases, with 9 bases of the junction left unmatched. The CDR3 runs 16 residues. The CDR3 DNA reads TGTGCCAGCAGCTTCACTAGCGGGAATCTCGGAAATGAGCAGTTCTTC. The encoded protein is CASSFTSGNLGNEQFF.